This passage covers 27 T cell receptor beta chains from one sample sequenced in a study of shared clonotypes between healthy human individuals. The data were produced by immunoSEQ multiplex PCR, yet TCRdb's version contains in-frame clones alone and is incomplete. The sample has about 1 million clones, about 70% seen once; the top ten hold approximately 1.5%. The sequenced sample consisted of memory CD4+ T cells sorted from blood. Subset in this sample: CD45RA-negative fraction. All receptors come from a man between 18 and 35 years old in good health.

The rearrangement links TRBV11-2 to TRBJ2-2, with 8 bases matching TRBD2. The length of the CDR3 is 16 residues. V lost 3 bases to trimming and J lost 0 bases; unmatched junction nucleotides: 3. Germline V gene sequence: CDR1 SGHAT, CDR2 FQNNGV. The CDR3 region has the DNA TGTGCCAGCAGCTTCGCGGGGGGCACGAACACCGGGGAGCTGTTTTTT. Translating gives CASSFAGGTNTGELFF.

The genes are TRBV5-1 and TRBJ1-1, with D hard to call. V shed 5 bases and J shed 2 bases, with 13 bases lying between them. The V gene's germline CDR1 is SGHRS and CDR2 YFSETQ. There are 14 residues in the CDR3. CDR3 nucleotide sequence: TGCGCCAGCAGTCCCGACCTGTTAAACACTGAAGCTTTCTTT. Translated: CASSPDLLNTEAFF. Complete variable domain (other parts from reference TRBV5-1 and TRBJ1-1): KAGVTQTPRYLIKTRGQQVTLSCSPISGHRSVSWYQQTPGQGLQFLFEYFSETQRNKGNFPGRFSGRQFSNSRSEMNVSTLELGDSALYLCASSPDLLNTEAFFGQGTRLTVV.

The rearrangement links TRBV29-1 to TRBJ2-1, with TRBD2 as a possible D gene (5 bases). Germline-derived CDR1 and CDR2 are SQVTM and ANQGSEA. This CDR3 is 13 amino acids long. The V gene lost 3 bases and the J gene lost 4 bases, with 10 bases spanning the gap. The CDR3 bases are TGCAGCGTTGATGTGTGGGAGTACAATGAGCAGTTCTTC. Protein product: CSVDVWEYNEQFF.

DNA for the CDR3: TGTGCCAGCAGTTACCCCGGACTAGCGAGGGAGTTCTTC. Translated: CASSYPGLAREFF. This chain uses TRBV6-6 with TRBJ2-1, with TRBD2 identical over 9 bases. The CDR3 is 13 amino acids. Germline V gives CDR1 MNHNY, CDR2 SVGAGI (reference sequence). With 2 bases clipped from V and 14 bases from J, the junction kept 7 bases outside the gene matches.

CDR3 bases: TGTGCCAGCAGCCTAAACGGACCGGCTGGAAACACCATATATTTT. Translation gives CASSLNGPAGNTIYF. J is TRBJ1-3 and V is TRBV14, with D unclear. The V end was cut by 4 bases, the J end by 2 bases, with 12 bases between. The CDR3 totals 15 residues. Germline V lookup: CDR1 SGHDN, CDR2 FVKESK.

In DNA, the CDR3 is TGTGCCAGCAGGACGCTTTGGTCCCAGCATTTT. This sequence encodes CASRTLWSQHF. J is TRBJ1-5 and V is TRBV28, with D hard to call. The CDR3 has 11 residues. Trimming took 6 bases from V and 11 from J, leaving 11 bases between them. CDR1 and CDR2 (germline): MDHEN, SYDVKM.

This clone turned up a few times. This chain uses TRBV18 with TRBJ2-1; D remains ambiguous. The CDR3 has 14 residues. V gave up 4 bases and J gave up 5 bases, with 12 bases separating them. The V gene's germline CDR1 is KGHSH and CDR2 LQKENI. DNA of the CDR3: TGTGCCAGCTCACTCTCGTTCCGGGACAATGAGCAGTTCTTC. Translating gives CASSLSFRDNEQFF.

The chain couples TRBV29-1 to TRBJ1-2, with D unresolved. Trimming stripped 4 bases from V and 5 bases from J, with 14 bases between. This CDR3 region has 13 residues. Looked up from germline, CDR1 is SQVTM and CDR2 is ANQGSEA. The CDR3 bases are TGCAGCGTTGCGGGCGAGACGAGGTATGGCTACACCTTC. Its protein is CSVAGETRYGYTF.

V and J are TRBV5-1 and TRBJ2-7; 10 nucleotides line up with TRBD1. The CDR3 loop spans 15 amino acids. V dropped 4 bases and J dropped 3; count of bases not matched to a gene: 7. From germline, CDR1 is SGHRS and CDR2 YFSETQ. The CDR3 is CASSKAGTGVYEQYF. The CDR3 region has the DNA TGCGCCAGCAGCAAGGCCGGGACAGGGGTCTACGAGCAGTACTTC.

This rearrangement joins TRBV9 to TRBJ2-7, with 8 bases fitting TRBD2. Per the germline V gene, CDR1 is SGDLS and CDR2 is YYNGEE. V shed 3 bases and J 6 bases; nucleotides not matched to a gene: 5. There are 13 residues in the CDR3. This CDR3 reads CASSAGLEVEQYF. The CDR3 DNA reads as TGTGCCAGCAGCGCGGGACTAGAGGTCGAGCAGTACTTC.

The chain uses TRBV28 and TRBJ2-7; D might be TRBD1 (6 bases). CDR3 length: 12 amino acids. Trimming cost V 4 bases and J 6 bases, with 10 bases left between them. Germline V CDR1 and CDR2: MDHEN, SYDVKM. The CDR3 here is CASSSIGGEQYF. The CDR3 coding sequence is TGTGCCAGCAGTTCCATAGGGGGCGAGCAGTACTTC.

The chain combines TRBV5-1 with TRBJ2-4; the D is unclear. CDR3 length: 14 amino acids. Germline loops: CDR1 SGHRS, CDR2 YFSETQ. With 5 bases removed from V and 7 bases from J, the gap between germline ends came to 16 bases. CDR3: CASSPTLLGNIQYF. DNA for the CDR3: TGCGCCAGCAGTCCGACACTTCTGGGGAACATTCAGTACTTC.

The chain is built from TRBV9 and TRBJ1-2; TRBD1 matches 8 bases. After removal of 3 bases from V and 2 bases from J, the junction contained 6 bases not matched to a gene. This CDR3 contains 15 residues. Germline V gene sequence: CDR1 SGDLS, CDR2 YYNGEE. The CDR3 bases are TGTGCCAGCAGCGAGGGACAGGAGCGAAACTATGGCTACACCTTC. Translated: CASSEGQERNYGYTF.

This chain links TRBV5-5 with TRBJ2-3; 8 nucleotides agree with TRBD1. After removal of 3 bases from V and 1 base from J, the junction contained 4 bases not matched to a gene. Germline assignment: CDR1 SGHKS and CDR2 YYEKEE (reference sequence). The CDR3 has 15 residues. CDR3 nucleotides: TGTGCCAGCAGCTCGGACAGGGCTCGCACAGATACGCAGTATTTT. As protein: CASSSDRARTDTQYF.

This sequence joins TRBV5-1 and TRBJ2-1; TRBD2 aligns across 7 bases. Per the germline V gene, CDR1 is SGHRS and CDR2 is YFSETQ. Trimming at V came to 1 base and at J to 1 base, leaving 2 bases not matched to a gene. The CDR3 contains 15 residues. The DNA of the CDR3 is TGCGCCAGCAGCTTGACACTAGCGTCCTACAATGAGCAGTTCTTC. Protein sequence: CASSLTLASYNEQFF.

The chain carries TRBV6-1 and TRBJ2-1; 10 nucleotides agree with TRBD2. The V and J ends lost 8 bases and 5 bases, in that order; junction bases with no gene match: 6. Germline V CDR1 and CDR2: MNHNS, SASEGT. This CDR3 comprises 14 residues. The CDR3: CASGWGLANNEQFF. The DNA for the CDR3 is TGTGCCAGCGGGTGGGGACTAGCGAACAATGAGCAGTTCTTC.

The CDR3 coding sequence is TGTGCCAGCAGTCCGCCCGGGACCCGGGCATGCTACGAGCAGTACTTC. It encodes CASSPPGTRACYEQYF. The genes are TRBV11-3 and TRBJ2-7; D may be TRBD1 or TRBD2 (5 bases each). The germline gives CDR1 SGHNT, CDR2 YENEEA. The germline V and J ends were trimmed by 6 bases and 3 bases, with 21 bases remaining between them. The CDR3 contains 16 residues. Drawing the rest from reference TRBV11-3 and TRBJ2-7, the complete variable domain is EAGVVQSPRYKIIEKKQPVAFWCNPISGHNTLYWYLQNLGQGPELLIRYENEEAVDDSQLPKDRFSAERLKGVDSTLKIQPAELGDSAVYLCASSPPGTRACYEQYFGPGTRLTVT.

The rearrangement links TRBV5-8 to TRBJ2-2; D is unclear. CDR3 length: 16 residues. The ends were cut back, 0 bases at V and 5 bases at J, with 14 bases in the middle. CDR1 and CDR2 (germline): SGHTS, YDEGEE. DNA of the CDR3: TGTGCCAGCAGCTTGGCTACGACGACGCGGACCGGGGAGCTGTTTTTT. It encodes CASSLATTTRTGELFF.

This clone has a single count. The V call is TRBV7-9, the J call TRBJ1-2; D gene uncertain. V was clipped by 9 bases and J by 8 bases, with 19 bases between them. In germline, CDR1 is SEHNR, CDR2 FQNEAQ (reference sequence). This CDR3 spans 13 amino acids. The CDR3 DNA follows: TGTGCCAGTACCATAGATCGGGCAGCAGGCTACACCTTC. This sequence encodes CASTIDRAAGYTF. Filled out from reference TRBV7-9 and TRBJ1-2, the complete variable domain reads DTGVSQNPRHKITKRGQNVTFRCDPISEHNRLYWYRQTLGQGPEFLTYFQNEAQLEKSRLLSDRFSAERPKGSFSTLEIQRTEQGDSAMYLCASTIDRAAGYTFGSGTRLTVV.

This chain uses TRBV23-1 with TRBJ2-3, with D unresolved. TRBV23-1 is placed among ORFs of uncertain function. The CDR3 runs to 14 residues. Trimming left V 9 bases short and J 5 bases short, with 18 bases between. In nucleotides, the CDR3 is TGCGCCAGGGCTAGTAGCTATGACGAAGATACGCAGTATTTT. It yields the protein CARASSYDEDTQYF.

The chain carries TRBV7-2 and TRBJ2-1; no definite D call. The germline gives CDR1 SGHTA, CDR2 FQGNSA. The CDR3 runs to 14 residues. V was clipped by 7 bases and J by 0 bases, with 10 bases between them. The CDR3, as DNA: TGTGCCAGCACACTCGGTGGCTCCTACAATGAGCAGTTCTTC. This encodes CASTLGGSYNEQFF.

The rearrangement links TRBV30 to TRBJ2-2; TRBD2 aligns across 8 bases. CDR1 GTSNPN and CDR2 SVGIG come from the germline V gene (reference sequence). The CDR3 covers 15 residues. Trimming at V came to 4 bases and at J to 1 base, leaving 5 bases not matched to a gene. CDR3 in DNA: TGTGCCTGGACGAGGACTAGCAGGAACACCGGGGAGCTGTTTTTT. Protein sequence: CAWTRTSRNTGELFF. The full variable domain, completed using reference TRBV30 and TRBJ2-2, is SQTIHQWPATLVQPVGSPLSLECTVEGTSNPNLYWYRQAAGRGLQLLFYSVGIGQISSEVPQNLSASRPQDRQFILSSKKLLLSDSGFYLCAWTRTSRNTGELFFGEGSRLTVL.

This chain joins TRBV19 and TRBJ2-3; D unclear. This CDR3 is built from 11 residues. Germline CDR1 and CDR2: LNHDA and SQIVND (reference sequence). The germline V and J ends were trimmed by 6 bases and 2 bases, with 3 bases remaining between them. The CDR3 region has the DNA TGTGCCAGTAGCCACACAGATACGCAGTATTTT. This sequence encodes CASSHTDTQYF.

This clone was seen a handful of times. In DNA form, the CDR3 reads TGTGCCAGCAGCTTAGCGTGGCGCAACCAAGAGACCCAGTACTTC. This codes for CASSLAWRNQETQYF. The V call is TRBV7-9, the J call TRBJ2-5; D remains ambiguous. Trimming stripped 0 bases from V and 0 bases from J, with 8 bases between. The CDR3 covers 15 residues. Per the germline V gene, CDR1 is SEHNR and CDR2 is FQNEAQ (reference sequence).

The CDR3 DNA reads as TGTGCCAGCAGCCCACGACAAGGGAGGTTATACGAGCAGTACTTC. This translates into CASSPRQGRLYEQYF. The rearrangement joins TRBV7-9 to TRBJ2-7, with D tentatively TRBD2 (6 bases). Trimming pared 5 bases from V and 4 bases from J, leaving 18 bases between. The length of the CDR3 is 15 residues. Germline assignment: CDR1 SEHNR and CDR2 FQNEAQ (reference sequence).

The chain is built from TRBV4-3 and TRBJ1-4; 7 bases are shared with TRBD1. J gave up 3 bases and V 0 bases, and 4 bases lay outside the gene matches. The V gene's germline CDR1 is LGHNA and CDR2 YSLEER. The CDR3 covers 16 residues. The CDR3: CASSQDPGQPNEKLFF. In DNA form, the CDR3 reads TGCGCCAGCAGCCAAGACCCGGGACAGCCTAATGAAAAACTGTTTTTT.

V is TRBV7-2 and J is TRBJ2-7; 11 nucleotides agree with TRBD2. CDR1 and CDR2 (germline): SGHTA, FQGNSA. The J segment lost 5 bases and the V segment lost 1 base, leaving 7 bases of the junction unmatched. This CDR3 spans 16 amino acids. CDR3 sequence: CASSLDPSGRRNEQYF. CDR3 in DNA: TGTGCCAGCAGCTTAGACCCTAGCGGGAGGAGGAACGAGCAGTACTTC. The variable domain in full, with the rest retrieved from reference TRBV7-2 and TRBJ2-7, is GAGVSQSPSNKVTEKGKDVELRCDPISGHTALYWYRQSLGQGLEFLIYFQGNSAPDKSGLPSDRFSAERTGGSVSTLTIQRTQQEDSAVYLCASSLDPSGRRNEQYFGPGTRLTVT.